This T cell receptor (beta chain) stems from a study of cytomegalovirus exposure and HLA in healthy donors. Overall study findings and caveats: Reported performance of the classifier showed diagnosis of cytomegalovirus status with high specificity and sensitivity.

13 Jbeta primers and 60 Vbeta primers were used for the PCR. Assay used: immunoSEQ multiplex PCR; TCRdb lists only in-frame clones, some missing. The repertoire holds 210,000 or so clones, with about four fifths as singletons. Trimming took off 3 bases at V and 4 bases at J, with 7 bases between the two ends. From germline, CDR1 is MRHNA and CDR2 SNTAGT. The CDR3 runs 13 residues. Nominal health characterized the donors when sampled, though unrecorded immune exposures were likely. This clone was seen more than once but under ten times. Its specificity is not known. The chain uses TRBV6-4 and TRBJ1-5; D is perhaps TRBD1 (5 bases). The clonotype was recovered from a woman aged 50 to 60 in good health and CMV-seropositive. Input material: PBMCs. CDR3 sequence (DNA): TGTGCCAGCAGTGAGACAGAAAATCAGCCCCAGCATTTT. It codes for CASSETENQPQHF.